This T cell receptor (beta chain) was found in a study of T cell responses to AZD1222 COVID-19 vaccine. General study results and limits: At 160-218 and 743-854, vaccine-associated CD4 TCRs were dominant, and they spanned spike.

Between the trimmed V and J ends, which lost 3 bases and 4 bases, there was a span of 16 bases. This CDR3 spans 16 amino acids. Looked up from germline, CDR1 is PRHDT and CDR2 is FYEKMQ (reference sequence). For this clone: No antigen is known for it.

Sequencing was performed with immunoSEQ multiplex PCR; in TCRdb, only in-frame clones are kept and a portion is missing. The sample holds about 150,000 clones, approximately 89% seen once. This rearrangement joins TRBV13 to TRBJ2-1, with no clear D. The material was peripheral blood, obtained on day 0 of AZD1222 vaccination. This sequence was found in an adult in good health. The CDR3: CASSFFPPGGYNEQFF. CDR3 bases: TGTGCCAGCAGCTTCTTTCCCCCCGGCGGATACAATGAGCAGTTCTTC.